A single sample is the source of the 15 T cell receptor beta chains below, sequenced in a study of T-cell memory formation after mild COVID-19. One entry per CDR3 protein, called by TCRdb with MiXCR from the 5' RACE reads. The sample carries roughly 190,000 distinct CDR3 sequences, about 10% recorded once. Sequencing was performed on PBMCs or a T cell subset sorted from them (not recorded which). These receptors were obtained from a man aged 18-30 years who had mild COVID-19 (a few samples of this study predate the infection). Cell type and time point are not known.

CDR3 amino acids: CSARDPGRAEAFF. DNA of the CDR3: TGCAGTGCTAGAGATCCGGGGCGCGCTGAAGCTTTCTTT. The V gene is TRBV20-1, the J gene TRBJ1-1; tentative D call: TRBD1 (5 bases). Germline CDR1 DFQATT, CDR2 SNEGSKA (reference sequence). The CDR3 is made up of 13 amino acids. V lost 0 bases and J 6 bases, leaving 11 bases between the germline ends.

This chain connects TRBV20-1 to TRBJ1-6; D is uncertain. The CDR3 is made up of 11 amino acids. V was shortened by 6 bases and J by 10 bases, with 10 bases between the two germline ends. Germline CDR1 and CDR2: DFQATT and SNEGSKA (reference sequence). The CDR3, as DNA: TGCAGTGCCCCGTCTGGGTCACCCCTCCACTTT. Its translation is CSAPSGSPLHF.

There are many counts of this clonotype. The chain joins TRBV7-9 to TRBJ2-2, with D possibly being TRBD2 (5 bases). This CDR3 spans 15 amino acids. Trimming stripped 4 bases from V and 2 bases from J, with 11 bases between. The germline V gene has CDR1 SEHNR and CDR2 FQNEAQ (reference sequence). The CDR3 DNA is TGTGCCAGCAGCTCCGGGATCACTAACACCGGGGAGCTGTTTTTT. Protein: CASSSGITNTGELFF.

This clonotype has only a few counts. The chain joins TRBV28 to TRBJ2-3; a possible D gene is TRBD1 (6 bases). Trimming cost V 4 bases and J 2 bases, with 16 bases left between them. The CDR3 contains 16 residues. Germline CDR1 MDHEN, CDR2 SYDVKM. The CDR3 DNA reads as TGTGCCAGCAGTTCACCCACGGCAGGGGCCACAGATACGCAGTATTTT. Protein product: CASSSPTAGATDTQYF.

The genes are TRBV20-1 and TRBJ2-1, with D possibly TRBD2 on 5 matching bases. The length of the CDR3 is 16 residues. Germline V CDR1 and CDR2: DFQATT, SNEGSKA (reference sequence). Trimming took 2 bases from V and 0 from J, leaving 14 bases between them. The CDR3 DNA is TGCAGTGCTAGACGCGCCGAGGACTCCTCCTACAATGAGCAGTTCTTC. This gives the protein CSARRAEDSSYNEQFF.

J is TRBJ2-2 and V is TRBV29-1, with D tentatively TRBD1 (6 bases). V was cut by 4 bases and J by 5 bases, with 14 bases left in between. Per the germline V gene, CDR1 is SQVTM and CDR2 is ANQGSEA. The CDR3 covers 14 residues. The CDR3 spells CSVVSVRGTGELFF. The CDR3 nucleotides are TGCAGCGTTGTCTCGGTCAGGGGAACCGGGGAGCTGTTTTTT.

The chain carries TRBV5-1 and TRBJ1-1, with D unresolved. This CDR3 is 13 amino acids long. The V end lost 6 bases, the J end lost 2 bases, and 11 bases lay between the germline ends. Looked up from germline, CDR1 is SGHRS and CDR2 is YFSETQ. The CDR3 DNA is TGCGCCAGCAACGACCACAGCAACACTGAAGCTTTCTTT. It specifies CASNDHSNTEAFF.

The CDR3 loop reads CASSFFSGTYGYTF. Here the CDR3 DNA reads TGTGCCAGCAGCTTCTTCTCGGGGACCTATGGCTACACCTTC. V gene TRBV11-2 combines with J gene TRBJ1-2, with D perhaps matching TRBD1 (5 bases). The CDR3 runs to 14 residues. V was pared by 3 bases and J by 4 bases, with 12 bases between. Germline-derived CDR1 and CDR2 are SGHAT and FQNNGV.

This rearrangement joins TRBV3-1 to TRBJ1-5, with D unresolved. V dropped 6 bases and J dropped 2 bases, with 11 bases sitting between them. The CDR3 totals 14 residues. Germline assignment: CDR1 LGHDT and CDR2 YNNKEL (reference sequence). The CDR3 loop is CASSPQQGNQPQHF. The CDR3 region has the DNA TGTGCCAGCAGTCCTCAGCAGGGCAATCAGCCCCAGCATTTT.

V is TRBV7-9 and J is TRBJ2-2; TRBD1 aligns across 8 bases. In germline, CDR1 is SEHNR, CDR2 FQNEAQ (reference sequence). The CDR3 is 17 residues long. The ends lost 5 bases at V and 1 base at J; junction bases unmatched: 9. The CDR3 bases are TGTGCCAGCAGCCCTCAGGGGGCGGGCGTGAACACCGGGGAGCTGTTTTTT. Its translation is CASSPQGAGVNTGELFF.

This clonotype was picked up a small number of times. In DNA, the CDR3 is TGTGCCAGCAGCAACCGGGACAGGATGACCGGGGAGCTGTTTTTT. Protein: CASSNRDRMTGELFF. The genes are TRBV7-2 and TRBJ2-2; 8 positions agree with TRBD1. The germline V gene has CDR1 SGHTA and CDR2 FQGNSA. The CDR3 is 15 amino acids. The V segment lost 5 bases and the J segment 5 bases; nucleotides outside the gene matches: 7.

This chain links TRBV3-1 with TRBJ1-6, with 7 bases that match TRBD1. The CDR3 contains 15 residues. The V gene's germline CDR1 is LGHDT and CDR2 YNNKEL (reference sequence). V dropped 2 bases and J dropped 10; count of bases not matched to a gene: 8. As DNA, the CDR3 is TGTGCCAGCAGCCAATTCCAGGTCAGGGGGTCACCCCTCCACTTT. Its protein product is CASSQFQVRGSPLHF.

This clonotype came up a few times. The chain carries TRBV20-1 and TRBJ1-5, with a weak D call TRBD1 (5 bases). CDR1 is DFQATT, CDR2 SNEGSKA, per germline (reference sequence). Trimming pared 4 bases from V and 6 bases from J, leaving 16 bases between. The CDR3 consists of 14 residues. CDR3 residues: CSANKGWGGQPQHF. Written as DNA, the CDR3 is TGCAGTGCTAACAAGGGGTGGGGAGGTCAGCCCCAGCATTTT.

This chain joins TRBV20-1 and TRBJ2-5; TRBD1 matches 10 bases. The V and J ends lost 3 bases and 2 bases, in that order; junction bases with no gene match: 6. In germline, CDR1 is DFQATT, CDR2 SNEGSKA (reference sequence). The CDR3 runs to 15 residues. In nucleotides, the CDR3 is TGCAGTGCTAGTGGGGACAGGGGACAACAAGAGACCCAGTACTTC. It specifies CSASGDRGQQETQYF.

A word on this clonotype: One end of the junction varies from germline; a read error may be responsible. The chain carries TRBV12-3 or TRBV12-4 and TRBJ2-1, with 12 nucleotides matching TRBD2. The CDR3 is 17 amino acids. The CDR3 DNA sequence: TGTGCCAGAAGTTTAGAGGCGCTAGCGGGGGGGCCCCGGGAGCAGTTCTTC. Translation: CARSLEALAGGPREQFF.